This T cell receptor beta chain was recorded in a study of vaccination effects on CD4 cells after COVID-19. The wider study: Following the second dose by a median of 72 days, the post-vaccine samples were obtained. Every well got over 1.5 million PBMC, which were grown with about 9.6 IU/ml IL-2 and about 9.7 ug/ml peptides. Study-level points and caveats: Limitations: small convalescent group and missing early post-infection timepoints.

The length of the CDR3 is 16 residues. Trimming took off 6 bases at V and 0 bases at J, with 18 bases between the two ends. Germline assignment: CDR1 MNHNY and CDR2 SVGAGI (reference sequence). Of note for this clone: Its antigen is not known.

Isolating CD4+ T cells followed less than 12 days of culture. Participants were given two doses of BNT162b2 or mRNA-1273 vaccine. On both days 3 and 7, half of the culture medium was replaced with IL-2 medium. Clones were sequenced by immunoSEQ multiplex PCR, and TCRdb holds only the in-frame ones, with some missing. The table lists fewer than 75,000 clones, approximately 80% of them singletons. The source is a human donor who received a COVID-19 vaccine. The chain employs TRBV6-6 and TRBJ2-7; D might be TRBD2 (7 bases). The input for sequencing was CD4+ T cells from PBMCs cultured without peptide, taken after COVID-19 vaccination. The CDR3 here is CASRGGLDRSSYEQYV. The DNA for the CDR3 is TGTGCCAGCAGGGGGGGGCTAGACAGAAGCTCCTACGAGCAGTACGTC.